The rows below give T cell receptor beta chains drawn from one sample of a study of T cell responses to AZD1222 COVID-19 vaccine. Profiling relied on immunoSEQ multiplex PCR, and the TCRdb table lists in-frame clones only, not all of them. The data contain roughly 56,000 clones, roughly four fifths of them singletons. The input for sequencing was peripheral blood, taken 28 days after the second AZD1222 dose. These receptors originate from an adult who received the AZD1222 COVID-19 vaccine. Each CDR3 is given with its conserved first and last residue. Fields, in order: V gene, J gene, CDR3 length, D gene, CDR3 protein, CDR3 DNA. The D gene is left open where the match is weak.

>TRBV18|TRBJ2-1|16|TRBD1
CASSPVGTGSPHEQFF
TGTGCCAGCTCACCGGTTGGGACAGGGTCCCCCCATGAGCAGTTCTTC
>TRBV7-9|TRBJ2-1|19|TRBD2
CASSLGLSGRLNDYNEQFF
TGTGCCAGCAGCTTGGGACTGTCCGGGAGGCTCAACGATTACAATGAGCAGTTCTTC
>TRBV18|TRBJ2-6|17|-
CASSPTQAAVGANVLTF
TGTGCCAGCTCACCAACTCAAGCCGCCGTAGGGGCCAACGTCCTGACTTTC
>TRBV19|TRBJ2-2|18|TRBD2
CASTRAPPSGTRVGELFF
TGTGCCAGTACACGCGCTCCACCCTCCGGGACTAGGGTCGGGGAGCTGTTTTTT
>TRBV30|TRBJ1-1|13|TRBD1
CAWGKTGDTEAFF
TGTGCCTGGGGGAAAACAGGGGACACTGAAGCTTTCTTT
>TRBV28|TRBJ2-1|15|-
CASSLPRETDNEQFF
TGTGCCAGCAGTTTACCTAGAGAGACGGACAATGAGCAGTTCTTC
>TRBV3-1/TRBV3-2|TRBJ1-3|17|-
CASSQAGLRGTGNTIYF
TGTGCCAGCAGCCAAGCCGGTCTGAGAGGGACTGGAAACACCATATATTTT
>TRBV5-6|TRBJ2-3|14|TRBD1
CASSFGQGADTQYF
TGTGCCAGCAGCTTCGGACAGGGCGCAGATACGCAGTATTTT
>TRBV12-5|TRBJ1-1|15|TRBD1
CASGPQTGWGTEAFF
TGTGCTAGTGGCCCCCAGACAGGGTGGGGGACTGAAGCTTTCTTT
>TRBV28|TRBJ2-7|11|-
CASSANYEQYF
TGTGCCAGCAGTGCTAACTACGAGCAGTACTTC
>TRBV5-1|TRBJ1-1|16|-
CASSLGGGRASTEAFF
TGCGCCAGCAGCTTGGGAGGAGGGAGGGCGAGCACTGAAGCTTTCTTT
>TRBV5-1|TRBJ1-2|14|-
CASKGTGGFYGYTF
TGCGCCAGCAAGGGTACAGGCGGCTTCTATGGCTACACCTTC
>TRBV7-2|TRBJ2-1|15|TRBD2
CASSSGTSYYNEQFF
TGTGCCAGCAGCTCTGGGACTAGCTACTACAATGAGCAGTTCTTC
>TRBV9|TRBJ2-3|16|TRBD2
CASSVEAGGNTDTQYF
TGTGCCAGCAGCGTAGAAGCGGGAGGGAACACAGATACGCAGTATTTT
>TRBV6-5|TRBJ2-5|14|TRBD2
CASSYSSGSGAQYF
TGTGCCAGCAGTTACTCTTCCGGCAGCGGGGCCCAGTACTTC